Below are 11 T cell receptor beta chains sequenced from a single sample in a study of CD8 T cells in ankylosing spondylitis (dated by TCRdb to between 2016 and 2019). Study-wide conclusions, independent of this receptor: Blood from ankylosing spondylitis patients appeared to be characterized by a TCR beta motif composed of under 10 highly homologous amino acid variants.

These TCRs' antigens remain unknown. Library generation was performed with 5' RACE. Sequencing was carried out with an Illumina HiSeq 2500. In TCRdb, the public reads were trimmed at Q25 with fastp and aligned with MiXCR, with productive beta chains retained. Rows with a matching CDR3 protein are joined into one entry that keeps the most common DNA and genes. This sample comprises 390,000 or so distinct CDR3 sequences, around 24% of them detected only once. The top ten clonotypes cover roughly 16% of the sample. The sample was blood, either unsorted or a sorted T cell fraction (not recorded which). The receptors here all came from a male donor with ankylosing spondylitis.

J is TRBJ2-1 and V is TRBV5-1; 12 nucleotides match TRBD2. The CDR3 spans 15 residues. V dropped 4 bases and J dropped 7; count of bases not matched to a gene: 6. CDR1 and CDR2 (germline): SGHRS, YFSETQ. This CDR3 reads CASSPGLAGWNEQFF. CDR3 DNA sequence: TGCGCCAGCAGCCCCGGACTAGCGGGATGGAATGAGCAGTTCTTC.

V is TRBV20-1 and J is TRBJ1-4, with D possibly TRBD1 on 6 matching bases. V lost 6 bases, J lost 0 bases, and 14 bases lay in between. There are 15 residues in the CDR3. Germline V gene sequence: CDR1 DFQATT, CDR2 SNEGSKA (reference sequence). CDR3 coding DNA: TGCAGTGCCCGACGGGCAGGGGCAACTAATGAAAAACTGTTTTTT. Protein sequence: CSARRAGATNEKLFF.

This clonotype was counted between two and nine times. V usage is TRBV4-2 and J usage is TRBJ2-7; D gene unclear. Trimming took off 1 base at V and 5 bases at J, with 9 bases between the two ends. The CDR3 is 13 residues long. In germline, CDR1 is LGHNA, CDR2 YNFKEQ. This CDR3 is CASSQGQINEQYF. CDR3 coding DNA: TGTGCCAGCAGCCAAGGGCAGATCAACGAGCAGTACTTC.

There are a few counts of this clonotype. The chain joins TRBV5-1 to TRBJ2-3; D possibly uses TRBD1 or TRBD2 (5 bases each). This CDR3 has 14 residues. Deletions cut 0 bases from V and 4 bases from J, with 9 bases between. The germline gives CDR1 SGHRS, CDR2 YFSETQ. CDR3 protein: CASSLELGADTQYF. CDR3 DNA sequence: TGCGCCAGCAGCTTGGAACTAGGGGCAGATACGCAGTATTTT. The whole variable domain, filled in from reference TRBV5-1 and TRBJ2-3, reads KAGVTQTPRYLIKTRGQQVTLSCSPISGHRSVSWYQQTPGQGLQFLFEYFSETQRNKGNFPGRFSGRQFSNSRSEMNVSTLELGDSALYLCASSLELGADTQYFGPGTRLTVL.

This clonotype occurred a few times. The chain combines TRBV7-3 with TRBJ2-1; D unclear. CDR3 length: 16 residues. Trimming pared 4 bases from V and 0 bases from J, leaving 13 bases between. Germline lookup yields CDR1 SGHTA and CDR2 FQGTGA. CDR3 loop: CASSSRTGSSYNEQFF. DNA for the CDR3: TGTGCCAGCAGCTCGAGGACGGGTAGCTCCTACAATGAGCAGTTCTTC.

The chain couples TRBV9 to TRBJ2-2; TRBD2 is a possible D gene (6 bases). Germline CDR1 reads SGDLS; CDR2 reads YYNGEE. The CDR3 contains 16 residues. Trimming left V 0 bases short and J 5 bases short, with 14 bases between. The CDR3 region has the DNA TGTGCCAGCAGCGTAGAACCGGGGGTCGGAACCGGGGAGCTGTTTTTT. Translated: CASSVEPGVGTGELFF.

This clonotype has only a few counts. Here the CDR3 reads CASGTQGYEQYF. Here the CDR3 DNA reads TGCGCCAGCGGGACTCAAGGCTACGAGCAGTACTTC. The chain carries TRBV10-2 and TRBJ2-7; tentatively, D is TRBD2 (6 bases). Germline CDR1 is WSHSY and CDR2 is SAAADI. The CDR3 spans 12 residues. Trimming cost V 8 bases and J 3 bases, with 11 bases left between them.

The V and J genes are TRBV7-2 and TRBJ2-3; D unclear. There are 15 residues in the CDR3. Germline V gene lookup returns CDR1 SGHTA and CDR2 FQGNSA. V was shortened by 1 base and J by 1 base, with 9 bases between the two germline ends. CDR3 bases: TGTGCCAGCAGCTTAGGTAGGATGGGCACAGATACGCAGTATTTT. Protein product: CASSLGRMGTDTQYF.

With respect to this clonotype: The junction and the germline gene differ at one end; a read error may be behind it. The rearrangement joins TRBV5-5 to TRBJ1-1, with D hard to call. Germline loops: CDR1 SGHKS, CDR2 YYEKEE (reference sequence). The CDR3 has 16 residues. CDR3 DNA: TGTGCCAGCAGCTTGGCCGTGGCCGCAACGAACTCTGAAGCTTTCTTT. Translation gives CASSLAVAATNSEAFF.

This chain links TRBV7-6 with TRBJ2-7, with TRBD2 matching over 7 bases. The CDR3 length is 15 residues. Trimming at V came to 5 bases and at J to 4 bases, leaving 11 bases not matched to a gene. Germline CDR1 reads SGHVS; CDR2 reads FNYEAQ. The CDR3 loop is CASSPHVGGPYEQYF. For the CDR3, the DNA is TGTGCCAGCAGCCCCCATGTGGGAGGGCCTTACGAGCAGTACTTC.

The chain links TRBV5-8 to TRBJ1-6; D not resolved. V was clipped by 2 bases and J by 6 bases, with 9 bases between them. Looked up from germline, CDR1 is SGHTS and CDR2 is YDEGEE. This CDR3 region has 14 residues. The DNA of the CDR3 is TGTGCCAGCAGCTTTTCAGGAATTAATTCACCCCTCCACTTT. As protein: CASSFSGINSPLHF.